This entry describes one T cell receptor (beta chain). Germline V gene data show CDR1 as SGHAT and CDR2 as FQNNGV. J lost 4 bases, V lost 6 bases, and 2 bases had no gene match. This CDR3 comprises 12 residues. This entry belongs to a study of blood T cell repertoires in COVID-19. Across the whole study: The samples span acute and convalescent COVID-19 from the United States, Italy and Spain.

Authors' data handling: Reference gene primer amplification gave estimated nucleated cell counts. Method: immunoSEQ multiplex PCR; TCRdb's copy keeps in-frame clones and lacks some. D and trimming come from the DNA, and the V and J calls and clone size come from that table. The sample includes about 330,000 clones, about 90% seen only once; the top ten take less than 6.5%. Adults between roughly 18 and 89 years of age took part from about two dozen US areas. The V and J genes are TRBV11-2 and TRBJ2-7; 8 bases are shared with TRBD2. The sequenced sample was PBMCs or T cells enriched from blood (not recorded which). This TCR was recovered from a man under 40 who had recovered from COVID-19. The CDR3, as DNA: TGTGCCAGCAGGACTAGCGCGTACGAGCAGTACTTC. The encoded protein is CASRTSAYEQYF.